What follows are 26 T cell receptor beta chains derived from one specimen sequenced in a study of immune evolution from preneoplasia to lung adenocarcinoma. Assay used: immunoSEQ multiplex PCR; TCRdb lists only in-frame clones, some missing. The table shows 3,500 to 4,000 clones, with 76% occurring only once. The sample consisted of FFPE minimally invasive lung adenocarcinoma tissue. The receptors were gathered from a person between 65 and 79 years old with lung adenocarcinoma.

The chain is built from TRBV13 and TRBJ1-1; the match to TRBD1 covers 7 bases. The V segment lost 5 bases and the J segment 2 bases; nucleotides outside the gene matches: 8. CDR1 PRHDT and CDR2 FYEKMQ come from the germline V gene (reference sequence). The CDR3 sequence is 15 residues long. The CDR3 nucleotides read TGTGCCAGCAGCCCACGCCAGGGGGGCAACACTGAAGCTTTCTTT. Translation gives CASSPRQGGNTEAFF.

The rearrangement links TRBV23-1 to TRBJ2-7; 7 bases map to TRBD1. TRBV23-1 is an ORF for which the function is uncertain. V lost 4 bases, J lost 6 bases, and 18 bases stayed unmatched. The CDR3 loop spans 17 amino acids. The CDR3 protein is CASSLGENLTGNGEQYF. As DNA, the CDR3 is TGCGCCAGCAGTCTGGGGGAGAACTTGACAGGGAATGGCGAGCAGTACTTC.

This chain connects TRBV30 to TRBJ2-7, with TRBD2 matching over 8 bases. CDR1 GTSNPN and CDR2 SVGIG come from the germline V gene (reference sequence). The V and J ends lost 3 bases and 2 bases, in that order; junction bases with no gene match: 3. There are 13 residues in the CDR3. The CDR3 reads CAWRGSGTYEQYF. CDR3 nucleotide sequence: TGTGCCTGGAGGGGTAGCGGGACCTACGAGCAGTACTTC. Supplemented by reference TRBV30 and TRBJ2-7, the full variable domain reads SQTIHQWPATLVQPVGSPLSLECTVEGTSNPNLYWYRQAAGRGLQLLFYSVGIGQISSEVPQNLSASRPQDRQFILSSKKLLLSDSGFYLCAWRGSGTYEQYFGPGTRLTVT.

This clone was seen more than once but under ten times. This chain uses TRBV7-9 with TRBJ2-2, with D hard to call. Germline V gene sequence: CDR1 SEHNR, CDR2 FQNEAQ (reference sequence). Trimming shortened V by 3 bases and J by 7 bases, and 12 bases separated the two germline ends. The CDR3 totals 14 residues. CDR3 bases: TGTGCCAGCAGCTTTACCGTGGCAGGCGGGGAGCTGTTTTTT. Translated: CASSFTVAGGELFF.

The chain uses TRBV5-6 and TRBJ1-2; 7 bases map to TRBD1. The CDR3 is 17 residues long. CDR1 SGHDT and CDR2 YYEEEE come from the germline V gene. V was pared by 3 bases and J by 5 bases, with 16 bases of the junction left unmatched. In DNA form, the CDR3 reads TGTGCCAGCAGCTACCCGCCCCCGACAGGGAGGAGGTATGGCTACACCTTC. Translated, it gives CASSYPPPTGRRYGYTF.

In its sample, this clone was seen once. The J gene is TRBJ2-2, the V gene TRBV5-4; D is uncertain. Per the germline V gene, CDR1 is SGHNT and CDR2 is YYREEE (reference sequence). The CDR3 is made up of 13 amino acids. With 10 bases removed from V and 0 bases from J, the gap between germline ends came to 10 bases. CDR3 coding DNA: TGTGCCCTCACCGTAACGAACACCGGGGAGCTGTTTTTT. This codes for CALTVTNTGELFF.

The rearrangement joins TRBV19 to TRBJ2-1; either TRBD1 or TRBD2 may supply D (6 bases each). The CDR3 runs to 15 residues. CDR1 LNHDA and CDR2 SQIVND come from the germline V gene (reference sequence). Trimming left V 1 base short and J 4 bases short, with 11 bases between. The CDR3 loop is CASSIGGGGYNEQFF. DNA of the CDR3: TGTGCCAGTAGTATAGGCGGAGGGGGTTACAATGAGCAGTTCTTC. Variable domain in full (rest from reference TRBV19 and TRBJ2-1): DGGITQSPKYLFRKEGQNVTLSCEQNLNHDAMYWYRQDPGQGLRLIYYSQIVNDFQKGDIAEGYSVSREKKESFPLTVTSAQKNPTAFYLCASSIGGGGYNEQFFGPGTRLTVL.

This sequence joins TRBV7-2 and TRBJ2-7; the match to TRBD1 covers 9 bases. The CDR3 runs 14 residues. The V and J ends lost 6 bases and 2 bases, in that order; junction bases with no gene match: 5. The V gene's germline CDR1 is SGHTA and CDR2 FQGNSA. CDR3 coding DNA: TGTGCCAGCAGTCCCGGACAGGGGACCTACGAGCAGTACTTC. This codes for CASSPGQGTYEQYF. The full variable domain, rest sourced from reference TRBV7-2 and TRBJ2-7, is GAGVSQSPSNKVTEKGKDVELRCDPISGHTALYWYRQSLGQGLEFLIYFQGNSAPDKSGLPSDRFSAERTGGSVSTLTIQRTQQEDSAVYLCASSPGQGTYEQYFGPGTRLTVT.

This clone was seen a single time. The chain joins TRBV28 to TRBJ2-1, with D tentatively TRBD1 or TRBD2 (5 bases each). The V gene lost 4 bases and the J gene lost 9 bases, with 19 bases spanning the gap. Germline V gene lookup returns CDR1 MDHEN and CDR2 SYDVKM. The CDR3 has 15 amino acids. The CDR3 DNA reads TGTGCCAGCAGTTCCCCGGGACCCAGTTGGGGTGAGCAGTTCTTC. Its translation: CASSSPGPSWGEQFF.

This clone has just a few counts. The chain links TRBV7-2 to TRBJ2-7; TRBD2 matches at 9 bases. Trimming at V came to 1 base and at J to 4 bases, leaving 8 bases not matched to a gene. The germline V gene encodes CDR1 SGHTA and CDR2 FQGNSA. CDR3 length: 16 residues. The CDR3 sequence is CASSLDFASGTYEQYF. The CDR3 DNA is TGTGCCAGCAGCTTAGATTTTGCTAGCGGGACGTACGAGCAGTACTTC.

The J gene is TRBJ1-1, the V gene TRBV7-8; D is unclear. The CDR3 has 13 amino acids. Trimming cost V 5 bases and J 4 bases, with 11 bases left between them. Germline V gene data show CDR1 as SGHVS and CDR2 as FQNEAQ. In DNA, the CDR3 is TGTGCCAGCAGCCCTAGGATGGGCACTGAAGCTTTCTTT. It encodes CASSPRMGTEAFF.

This chain joins TRBV6-5 and TRBJ2-1; D is unclear. This CDR3 has 15 amino acids. V was cut by 2 bases and J by 0 bases, with 8 bases left in between. The germline V gene encodes CDR1 MNHEY and CDR2 SVGAGI. The CDR3 DNA follows: TGTGCCAGCAGTTACGCCGGCGCCTCCTACAATGAGCAGTTCTTC. Amino acids: CASSYAGASYNEQFF.

V gene TRBV29-1 combines with J gene TRBJ2-4; unclear D gene. Germline V CDR1 and CDR2: SQVTM, ANQGSEA. CDR3 size: 13 residues. Trimming took 2 bases from V and 5 from J, leaving 10 bases between them. CDR3 sequence: CSVEMQVQNIQYF. The CDR3 DNA follows: TGCAGCGTTGAAATGCAGGTACAAAACATTCAGTACTTC.

V gene TRBV7-2 combines with J gene TRBJ2-1; D unclear. The germline V gene has CDR1 SGHTA and CDR2 FQGNSA. V was clipped by 2 bases and J by 5 bases, with 7 bases between them. CDR3 length: 13 residues. In DNA form, the CDR3 reads TGTGCCAGCAGCTTATCCCTCAACAATGAGCAGTTCTTC. This gives the protein CASSLSLNNEQFF.

The chain recombines TRBV7-9 with TRBJ2-7; no definite D call. The CDR3 runs 13 residues. V lost 5 bases to trimming and J lost 3 bases, with 11 bases between them. Germline lookup yields CDR1 SEHNR and CDR2 FQNEAQ (reference sequence). The CDR3 nucleotides read TGTGCCAGCAGCACCCGAATGGGCTACGAGCAGTACTTC. It codes for CASSTRMGYEQYF.

The J gene is TRBJ2-7, the V gene TRBV7-9; TRBD1 agrees at 7 bases. The CDR3 contains 15 residues. V shed 5 bases and J 5 bases; nucleotides not matched to a gene: 12. The V gene's germline CDR1 is SEHNR and CDR2 FQNEAQ (reference sequence). The CDR3 coding sequence is TGTGCCAGCAGCCTAGAAGCACAGGGGTTTAACGAGCAGTACTTC. It codes for CASSLEAQGFNEQYF.

CDR3 in amino acids: CASSTGTSGIRGETQYF. CDR3 nucleotide sequence: TGTGCCAGCAGCACCGGGACTAGCGGGATTCGAGGGGAGACCCAGTACTTC. This chain links TRBV7-8 with TRBJ2-5; TRBD2 aligns across 13 bases. The germline V gene has CDR1 SGHVS and CDR2 FQNEAQ. Trimming took 5 bases from V and 5 from J; bases not matched to a gene: 11. This CDR3 spans 17 amino acids. Supplemented by reference TRBV7-8 and TRBJ2-5, the full variable domain reads GAGVSQSPRYKVAKRGQDVALRCDPISGHVSLFWYQQALGQGPEFLTYFQNEAQLDKSGLPSDRFFAERPEGSVSTLKIQRTQQEDSAVYLCASSTGTSGIRGETQYFGPGTRLLVL.

CDR3 sequence (DNA): TGTGCCAGCAGTTTCCTCCGACAGGGCGTTCAGCCCCAGCATTTT. Its translation: CASSFLRQGVQPQHF. The chain couples TRBV28 to TRBJ1-5, with TRBD1 identical over 7 bases. Trimming at V came to 3 bases and at J to 6 bases, leaving 8 bases not matched to a gene. CDR1 is MDHEN, CDR2 SYDVKM, per germline. The CDR3 has 15 amino acids.

In this sample, this clone turned up a few times. The gene calls are TRBV6-1 and TRBJ2-3, with 8 bases lining up with TRBD2. In germline, CDR1 is MNHNS, CDR2 SASEGT. The CDR3 is made up of 15 amino acids. Unmatched junction bases numbered 7, after V lost 7 bases and J lost 1 base. CDR3 sequence (DNA): TGTGCCAGCACCCGAGCGGGAGTCCGCACAGATACGCAGTATTTT. Translated, it gives CASTRAGVRTDTQYF.

This clone was seen only a few times. This chain connects TRBV10-3 to TRBJ2-1; no definite D call. The V gene lost 5 bases and the J gene lost 4 bases, with 9 bases spanning the gap. Germline CDR1 reads ENHRY; CDR2 reads SYGVKD. This CDR3 is built from 13 residues. CDR3 in amino acids: CAISRPSYNEQFF. The DNA for the CDR3 is TGTGCCATCAGTCGGCCGTCTTACAATGAGCAGTTCTTC.

This clone has just one count. This chain uses TRBV7-2 with TRBJ1-4; D may be TRBD1 (5 bases). V lost 4 bases and J 10 bases, leaving 19 bases between the germline ends. This CDR3 comprises 15 residues. CDR1 SGHTA and CDR2 FQGNSA come from the germline V gene. The DNA for the CDR3 is TGTGCCAGCAGCTCAAGACAGACCGGGACGGGAAAACTGTTTTTT. Encoded protein: CASSSRQTGTGKLFF.

This chain uses TRBV5-6 with TRBJ2-2; 8 bases agree with TRBD2. Germline V gene lookup returns CDR1 SGHDT and CDR2 YYEEEE. The CDR3 loop spans 15 amino acids. J gave up 6 bases and V 3 bases, and 7 bases lay outside the gene matches. The CDR3 region is CASSSGLAGAGELFF. The CDR3 DNA sequence: TGTGCCAGCAGCTCCGGACTAGCCGGAGCCGGGGAGCTGTTTTTT.

V is TRBV6-1 and J is TRBJ2-1, with 8 bases that match TRBD1. V dropped 4 bases and J dropped 2; count of bases not matched to a gene: 7. Looked up from germline, CDR1 is MNHNS and CDR2 is SASEGT. The CDR3 contains 16 residues. The CDR3 here is CASSARQGSTYNEQFF. CDR3 bases: TGTGCCAGCAGTGCCCGACAGGGGTCCACCTACAATGAGCAGTTCTTC.

This sequence joins TRBV6-5 and TRBJ1-5; D is unresolved. The CDR3 runs to 14 residues. CDR1 is MNHEY and CDR2 is SVGAGI in the germline V gene. The V gene lost 5 bases and the J gene lost 7 bases, with 15 bases spanning the gap. CDR3 amino acids: CASSHDGRDQPQHF. CDR3 sequence (DNA): TGTGCCAGCAGTCATGACGGGAGAGACCAGCCCCAGCATTTT.

This chain uses TRBV4-1 with TRBJ2-3; a weak D match, TRBD2 (6 bases). The CDR3 has 14 residues. The V end lost 6 bases, the J end lost 4 bases, and 14 bases lay between the germline ends. In germline, CDR1 is MGHRA, CDR2 YSYEKL. The CDR3 is CASRPGVGADTQYF. As DNA, the CDR3 is TGCGCCAGCAGGCCGGGAGTAGGGGCAGATACGCAGTATTTT.

The chain couples TRBV5-1 to TRBJ2-7; TRBD1 matches at 7 bases. The germline CDR1 and CDR2 sequences are SGHRS and YFSETQ. The CDR3 is 15 amino acids. V was pared by 4 bases and J by 7 bases, with 14 bases of the junction left unmatched. CDR3 nucleotide sequence: TGCGCCAGCAGCCCCCTACTGACAGGGACGGGGGAGCAGTACTTC. Its translation: CASSPLLTGTGEQYF.